Presented here are 24 T cell receptor beta chains from one specimen sequenced in a study of cytomegalovirus exposure and HLA in healthy donors. The PCR employed 60 Vbeta primers together with 13 Jbeta primers. Using immunoSEQ multiplex PCR, the repertoire was profiled, and TCRdb retains in-frame clones only, with some absent. Of roughly 140,000 clones in the sample, 55% to 80% were seen once. Sequenced material: PBMCs. Receptors were obtained from a woman aged 60-75 years in good health and CMV-seropositive.

The chain links TRBV7-2 to TRBJ1-2; no definite D call. The germline V and J ends were trimmed by 6 bases and 1 base, with 6 bases remaining between them. Germline V gene data show CDR1 as SGHTA and CDR2 as FQGNSA. The CDR3 consists of 12 residues. The DNA for the CDR3 is TGTGCCAGCAGTAGTTTTAACTATGGCTACACCTTC. Its translation: CASSSFNYGYTF.

Comment on this clone: Other nucleotide sequences in the sample specify the same CDR3. The V call is TRBV25-1, the J call TRBJ2-7, with 8 bases matching TRBD1. This CDR3 spans 13 amino acids. With 5 bases clipped from V and 3 bases from J, the junction kept 3 bases outside the gene matches. Germline V gene lookup returns CDR1 MGHDK and CDR2 SYGVNS. DNA of the CDR3: TGTGCCAGCAGTAGGACAGGGAACTACGAGCAGTACTTC. Translating it yields CASSRTGNYEQYF.

The V and J genes are TRBV27 and TRBJ2-7; maybe TRBD2 (6 bases). The germline V gene has CDR1 MNHEY and CDR2 SMNVEV (reference sequence). The CDR3 length is 14 residues. V lost 2 bases and J lost 5, with 13 bases in between. This chain's CDR3 is CASSLVRESHEQYF. The CDR3 DNA reads as TGTGCCAGCAGTTTAGTTCGGGAGTCCCACGAGCAGTACTTC.

The J gene is TRBJ2-7, the V gene TRBV19; D may be TRBD2 (6 bases). CDR1 is LNHDA and CDR2 is SQIVND in the germline V gene (reference sequence). With 5 bases removed from V and 2 bases from J, the gap between germline ends came to 16 bases. The CDR3 has 15 amino acids. The CDR3 nucleotides are TGTGCCAGTAGTTCCACTCGCGGGGCAACCTACGAGCAGTACTTC. Protein sequence: CASSSTRGATYEQYF.

The chain links TRBV5-1 to TRBJ1-4; 7 bases are shared with TRBD1. With 4 bases clipped from V and 4 bases from J, the junction kept 7 bases outside the gene matches. In germline, CDR1 is SGHRS, CDR2 YFSETQ. The CDR3 consists of 15 residues. The CDR3 DNA follows: TGCGCCAGCAGCGCCGAGACAGGGATTAATGAAAAACTGTTTTTT. Translation: CASSAETGINEKLFF.

This rearrangement joins TRBV19 to TRBJ2-7, with a tentative D call TRBD2 (5 bases). This CDR3 region has 15 residues. CDR1 and CDR2 (germline): LNHDA, SQIVND (reference sequence). Trimming took off 9 bases at V and 3 bases at J, with 21 bases between the two ends. CDR3 sequence: CASRSRASRGYEQYF. CDR3 nucleotide sequence: TGTGCCAGCCGGTCTAGGGCTTCTCGGGGCTACGAGCAGTACTTC.

The chain is built from TRBV12-5 and TRBJ2-1, with 9 bases aligning to TRBD1. Per the germline V gene, CDR1 is LGHNT and CDR2 is FRNRAP. Trimming at V came to 7 bases and at J to 10 bases, leaving 11 bases not matched to a gene. This CDR3 has 14 residues. This CDR3 reads CASAPGQGFDEQFF. CDR3 nucleotides: TGTGCTAGTGCCCCGGGACAGGGTTTTGACGAGCAGTTCTTC. Full variable domain (outside the CDR3, taken from reference TRBV12-5 and TRBJ2-1): DARVTQTPRHKVTEMGQEVTMRCQPILGHNTVFWYRQTMMQGLELLAYFRNRAPLDDSGMPKDRFSAEMPDATLATLKIQPSEPRDSAVYFCASAPGQGFDEQFFGPGTRLTVL.

Only one count was recorded for this clone. The chain recombines TRBV19 with TRBJ2-5; 9 bases match TRBD1. The V gene's germline CDR1 is LNHDA and CDR2 SQIVND (reference sequence). The CDR3 loop spans 15 amino acids. The V segment lost 5 bases and the J segment 5 bases; nucleotides outside the gene matches: 9. This chain's CDR3 is CASSEGQGAWETQYF. For the CDR3, the DNA is TGTGCCAGTAGTGAGGGACAGGGTGCGTGGGAGACCCAGTACTTC.

The V gene is TRBV7-3, the J gene TRBJ2-3, with D uncertain. This CDR3 is built from 16 residues. The V gene's germline CDR1 is SGHTA and CDR2 FQGTGA. Trimming left V 5 bases short and J 0 bases short, with 15 bases between. The CDR3 bases are TGTGCCAGCAGCGCCATGACTCCTCCTAGCACAGATACGCAGTATTTT. Protein product: CASSAMTPPSTDTQYF. The variable domain in full, with the rest retrieved from reference TRBV7-3 and TRBJ2-3, is GAGVSQTPSNKVTEKGKYVELRCDPISGHTALYWYRQSLGQGPEFLIYFQGTGAADDSGLPNDRFFAVRPEGSVSTLKIQRTERGDSAVYLCASSAMTPPSTDTQYFGPGTRLTVL.

The chain is built from TRBV19 and TRBJ1-2; D may be TRBD1 (6 bases). The CDR3 extends over 13 amino acids. Germline assignment: CDR1 LNHDA and CDR2 SQIVND (reference sequence). V lost 7 bases and J lost 4, with 13 bases in between. CDR3 in amino acids: CASMSGRGYGYTF. In DNA, the CDR3 is TGTGCCAGTATGAGCGGCAGGGGCTATGGCTACACCTTC.

The chain couples TRBV30 to TRBJ2-7; D is possibly TRBD2 (6 bases). This CDR3 region has 12 residues. Deletions cut 5 bases from V and 4 bases from J, with 12 bases between. Germline CDR1 GTSNPN, CDR2 SVGIG (reference sequence). The CDR3 DNA reads TGTGCCTGGGGGGGGTTAGGGTACGAGCAGTACTTC. Amino acid sequence: CAWGGLGYEQYF.

V and J are TRBV7-6 and TRBJ1-1; D perhaps matches TRBD1 (6 bases). This CDR3 comprises 14 residues. Germline V gives CDR1 SGHVS, CDR2 FNYEAQ. V lost 4 bases, J lost 5 bases, and 14 bases lay in between. CDR3 in DNA: TGTGCCAGCAGCTACACACAGGGCCATACTGAAGCTTTCTTT. Translation gives CASSYTQGHTEAFF. Variable domain in full (rest from reference TRBV7-6 and TRBJ1-1): GAGVSQSPRYKVTKRGQDVALRCDPISGHVSLYWYRQALGQGPEFLTYFNYEAQQDKSGLPNDRFSAERPEGSISTLTIQRTEQRDSAMYRCASSYTQGHTEAFFGQGTRLTVV.

CDR3 protein: CASSVDGSHTGELFF. The CDR3 nucleotides read TGTGCCAGCAGCGTAGACGGGAGTCACACCGGGGAGCTGTTTTTT. The V call is TRBV9, the J call TRBJ2-2; a possible D gene is TRBD2 (6 bases). The V and J ends lost 0 bases and 3 bases respectively, with 9 bases between them. The CDR3 runs 15 residues. CDR1 and CDR2 (germline): SGDLS, YYNGEE. The entire variable domain, with the rest obtained from reference TRBV9 and TRBJ2-2, is as follows: DSGVTQTPKHLITATGQRVTLRCSPRSGDLSVYWYQQSLDQGLQFLIQYYNGEERAKGNILERFSAQQFPDLHSELNLSSLELGDSALYFCASSVDGSHTGELFFGEGSRLTVL.

The chain employs TRBV5-1 and TRBJ2-5; TRBD2 matches at 7 bases. The CDR3 extends over 16 amino acids. Germline CDR1 is SGHRS and CDR2 is YFSETQ. The V segment lost 4 bases and the J segment 4 bases; nucleotides outside the gene matches: 13. The CDR3 bases are TGCGCCAGCAGCCCCCGCCTAGCGGAAAATGGAGAGACCCAGTACTTC. Translation: CASSPRLAENGETQYF.

The chain combines TRBV2 with TRBJ2-7, with TRBD1 matching over 8 bases. The trim removed 2 bases at V and 4 bases at J, leaving 4 bases unmatched. Germline V gene lookup returns CDR1 SNHLY and CDR2 FYNNEI. This CDR3 has 14 residues. Written as DNA, the CDR3 is TGTGCCAGCAGTGAATTCCAGGGGGCATACGAGCAGTACTTC. Protein sequence: CASSEFQGAYEQYF. The whole variable domain, filled in from reference TRBV2 and TRBJ2-7, reads EPEVTQTPSHQVTQMGQEVILRCVPISNHLYFYWYRQILGQKVEFLVSFYNNEISEKSEIFDDQFSVERPDGSNFTLKIRSTKLEDSAMYFCASSEFQGAYEQYFGPGTRLTVT.

V is TRBV5-1 and J is TRBJ2-3; 11 bases align to TRBD2. Germline-derived CDR1 and CDR2 are SGHRS and YFSETQ. CDR3 length equals 15 residues. J gave up 6 bases and V 0 bases, and 3 bases lay outside the gene matches. CDR3 sequence (DNA): TGCGCCAGCAGCTTGGCTAGCGGGAGGATGGATACGCAGTATTTT. Translated: CASSLASGRMDTQYF.

The genes are TRBV7-2 and TRBJ2-7; D perhaps matches TRBD2 (6 bases). Trimming took off 5 bases at V and 2 bases at J, with 16 bases between the two ends. The germline V gene encodes CDR1 SGHTA and CDR2 FQGNSA. CDR3 length: 15 amino acids. In DNA, the CDR3 is TGTGCCAGCAGCCAAAGTCGGACTACAGCCTACGAGCAGTACTTC. Its protein product is CASSQSRTTAYEQYF.

This sequence joins TRBV27 and TRBJ2-3; a possible D gene is TRBD2 (6 bases). V was cut by 3 bases and J by 2 bases, with 9 bases left in between. Looked up from germline, CDR1 is MNHEY and CDR2 is SMNVEV (reference sequence). The length of the CDR3 is 14 residues. CDR3 DNA sequence: TGTGCCAGCAGTTTCGGACTATTCACAGATACGCAGTATTTT. It specifies CASSFGLFTDTQYF.

The chain joins TRBV14 to TRBJ1-3, with a tentative D call TRBD1 (5 bases). The CDR3 extends over 17 amino acids. Germline CDR1 reads SGHDN; CDR2 reads FVKESK. Trimming took 1 base from V and 0 from J, leaving 13 bases between them. CDR3 bases: TGTGCCAGCAGCCAAGCCTTACAGGTCTTCTCTGGAAACACCATATATTTT. Translating it yields CASSQALQVFSGNTIYF.

The chain uses TRBV7-6 and TRBJ2-1; 9 bases agree with TRBD2. After removal of 2 bases from V and 7 bases from J, the junction contained 9 bases not matched to a gene. CDR1 and CDR2 from the germline V gene are SGHVS and FNYEAQ. The CDR3 loop spans 16 amino acids. CDR3 in amino acids: CASSLRREGQENEQFF. In DNA, the CDR3 is TGTGCCAGCAGCTTAAGGCGGGAGGGCCAGGAAAATGAGCAGTTCTTC.

The chain joins TRBV7-3 to TRBJ2-5; 9 bases agree with TRBD2. Per germline, CDR1 SGHTA and CDR2 FQGTGA. The V segment lost 2 bases and the J segment 4 bases; nucleotides outside the gene matches: 8. The CDR3 loop spans 16 amino acids. The CDR3 reads CASSLRGGRAGETQYF. The DNA for the CDR3 is TGTGCCAGCAGCTTACGGGGCGGGAGGGCCGGAGAGACCCAGTACTTC.

CDR3 DNA: TGTGCCAGCAGTTACGGTACTAGCGGGAGCCTACAGTTCTTC. Encoded protein: CASSYGTSGSLQFF. J is TRBJ2-1 and V is TRBV6-5; TRBD2 matches at 11 bases. Germline CDR1 is MNHEY and CDR2 is SVGAGI. The CDR3 runs 14 residues. Trimming removed 2 bases from V and 13 bases from J; junction bases left unmatched: 7.

The gene calls are TRBV19 and TRBJ2-7, with 12 nucleotides matching TRBD2. Germline CDR1 reads LNHDA; CDR2 reads SQIVND (reference sequence). The CDR3 has 16 amino acids. The V gene end was trimmed by 0 bases and the J gene end by 1 base; junction bases not matched to a gene: 1. CDR3 bases: TGTGCCAGTAGTATAGACGGACTAGCGGGATCCTACGAGCAGTACTTC. The encoded protein is CASSIDGLAGSYEQYF.

The chain joins TRBV5-4 to TRBJ2-5, with TRBD2 matching 8 bases. This CDR3 has 16 residues. Trimming at V came to 4 bases and at J to 1 base, leaving 9 bases not matched to a gene. Germline loops: CDR1 SGHNT, CDR2 YYREEE (reference sequence). CDR3 bases: TGTGCCAGCAGCCCTCGGGAGGGGGGGAGCCAAGAGACCCAGTACTTC. It codes for CASSPREGGSQETQYF.